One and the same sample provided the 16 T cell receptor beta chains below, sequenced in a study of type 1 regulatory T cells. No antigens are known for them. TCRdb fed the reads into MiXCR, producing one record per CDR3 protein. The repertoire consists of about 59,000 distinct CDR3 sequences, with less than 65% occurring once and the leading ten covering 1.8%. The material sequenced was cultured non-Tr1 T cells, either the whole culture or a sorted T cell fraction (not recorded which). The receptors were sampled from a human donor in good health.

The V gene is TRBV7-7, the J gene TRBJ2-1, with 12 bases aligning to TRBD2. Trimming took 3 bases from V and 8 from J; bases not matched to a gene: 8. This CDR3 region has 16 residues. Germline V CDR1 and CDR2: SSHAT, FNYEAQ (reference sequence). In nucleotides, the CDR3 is TGTGCCAGCAGCTTGGGGCTAGCGGGAGGGAAGGATGAGCAGTTCTTC. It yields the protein CASSLGLAGGKDEQFF. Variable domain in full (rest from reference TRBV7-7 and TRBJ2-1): GAGVSQSPRYKVTKRGQDVTLRCDPISSHATLYWYQQALGQGPEFLTYFNYEAQPDKSGLPSDRFSAERPEGSISTLTIQRTEQRDSAMYRCASSLGLAGGKDEQFFGPGTRLTVL.

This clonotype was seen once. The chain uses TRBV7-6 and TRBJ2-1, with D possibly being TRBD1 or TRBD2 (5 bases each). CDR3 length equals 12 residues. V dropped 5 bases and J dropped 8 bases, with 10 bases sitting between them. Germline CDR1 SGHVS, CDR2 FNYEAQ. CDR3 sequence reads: CASSQRGDEQFF. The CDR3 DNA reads TGTGCCAGCAGCCAGAGGGGCGATGAGCAGTTCTTC.

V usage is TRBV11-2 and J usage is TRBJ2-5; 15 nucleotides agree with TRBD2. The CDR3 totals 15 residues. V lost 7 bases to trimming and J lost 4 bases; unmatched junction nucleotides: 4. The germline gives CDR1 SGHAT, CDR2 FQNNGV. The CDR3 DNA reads TGTGCCAGCACCCGGGGACTAGCGGGAGGAGAGACCCAGTACTTC. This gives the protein CASTRGLAGGETQYF.

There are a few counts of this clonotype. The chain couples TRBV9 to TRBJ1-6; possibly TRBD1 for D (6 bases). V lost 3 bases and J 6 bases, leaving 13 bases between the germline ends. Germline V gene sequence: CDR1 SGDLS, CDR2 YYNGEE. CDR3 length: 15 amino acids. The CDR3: CASSASTGGNSPLHF. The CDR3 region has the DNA TGTGCCAGCAGCGCTTCGACAGGTGGTAATTCACCCCTCCACTTT.

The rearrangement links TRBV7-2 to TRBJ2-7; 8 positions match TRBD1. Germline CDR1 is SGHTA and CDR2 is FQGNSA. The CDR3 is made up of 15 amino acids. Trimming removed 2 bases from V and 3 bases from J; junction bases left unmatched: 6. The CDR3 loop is CASSLLPGGHYEQYF. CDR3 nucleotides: TGTGCCAGCAGCTTACTCCCAGGGGGCCACTACGAGCAGTACTTC.

CDR3 in amino acids: CASSQGWEGTDTQYF. The DNA for the CDR3 is TGCGCCAGCAGCCAAGGGTGGGAGGGGACAGATACGCAGTATTTT. This chain joins TRBV4-3 and TRBJ2-3, with 7 nucleotides matching TRBD2. The germline CDR1 and CDR2 sequences are LGHNA and YSLEER. The junction had 4 bases not matched to a gene; V was cut back by 1 base and J by 3 bases. This CDR3 region has 15 residues.

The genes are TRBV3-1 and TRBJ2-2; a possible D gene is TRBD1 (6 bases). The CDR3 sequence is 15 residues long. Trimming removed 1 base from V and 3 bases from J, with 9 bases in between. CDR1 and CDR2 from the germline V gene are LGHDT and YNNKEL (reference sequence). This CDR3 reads CASSQGRGDTGELFF. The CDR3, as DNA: TGTGCCAGCAGCCAAGGCAGGGGCGACACCGGGGAGCTGTTTTTT.

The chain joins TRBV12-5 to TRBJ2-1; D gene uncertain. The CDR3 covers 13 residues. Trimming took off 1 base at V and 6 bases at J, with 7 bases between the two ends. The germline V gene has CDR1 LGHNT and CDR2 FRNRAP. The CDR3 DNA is TGTGCTAGTGGTTTGGCCAAACCCAATGAGCAGTTCTTC. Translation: CASGLAKPNEQFF.

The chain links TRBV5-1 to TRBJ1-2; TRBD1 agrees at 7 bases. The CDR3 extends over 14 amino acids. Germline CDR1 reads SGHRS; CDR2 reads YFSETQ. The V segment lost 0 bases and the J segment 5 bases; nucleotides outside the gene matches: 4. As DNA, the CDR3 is TGCGCCAGCAGCTTGGAGGACAGGCGTTATGGCTACACCTTC. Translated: CASSLEDRRYGYTF.

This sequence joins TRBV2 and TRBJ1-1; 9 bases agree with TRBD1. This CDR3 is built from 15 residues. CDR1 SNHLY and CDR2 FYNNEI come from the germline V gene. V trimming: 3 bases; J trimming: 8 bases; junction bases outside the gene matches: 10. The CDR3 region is CASSDTGGAGTEAFF. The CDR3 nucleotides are TGTGCCAGCAGTGATACAGGGGGCGCGGGCACCGAAGCTTTCTTT.

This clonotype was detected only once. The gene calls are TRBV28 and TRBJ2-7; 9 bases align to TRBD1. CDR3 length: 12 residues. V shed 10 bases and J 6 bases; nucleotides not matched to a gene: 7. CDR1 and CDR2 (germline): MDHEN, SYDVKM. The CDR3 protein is CATDRGVTEQYF. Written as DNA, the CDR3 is TGTGCCACGGACAGGGGTGTCACCGAGCAGTACTTC.

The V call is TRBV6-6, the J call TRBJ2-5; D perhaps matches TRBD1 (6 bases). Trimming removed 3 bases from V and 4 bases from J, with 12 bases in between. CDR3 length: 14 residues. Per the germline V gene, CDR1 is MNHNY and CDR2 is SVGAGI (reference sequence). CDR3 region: CASSYSTGSETQYF. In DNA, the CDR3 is TGTGCCAGCAGTTATAGTACAGGGTCAGAGACCCAGTACTTC.

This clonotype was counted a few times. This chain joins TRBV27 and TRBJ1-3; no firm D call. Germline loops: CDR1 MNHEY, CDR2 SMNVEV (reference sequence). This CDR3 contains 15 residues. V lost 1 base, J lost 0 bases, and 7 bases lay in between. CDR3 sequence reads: CASSLYGSSGNTIYF. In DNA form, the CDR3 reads TGTGCCAGCAGTTTATACGGGAGCTCTGGAAACACCATATATTTT.

CDR3 protein: CASSPQREHYEQYF. CDR3 DNA sequence: TGTGCCAGCTCACCCCAGCGGGAACACTACGAGCAGTACTTC. J is TRBJ2-7 and V is TRBV18; TRBD2 aligns across 7 bases. J gave up 3 bases and V 3 bases, and 5 bases lay outside the gene matches. The V gene's germline CDR1 is KGHSH and CDR2 LQKENI. The CDR3 loop spans 14 amino acids.

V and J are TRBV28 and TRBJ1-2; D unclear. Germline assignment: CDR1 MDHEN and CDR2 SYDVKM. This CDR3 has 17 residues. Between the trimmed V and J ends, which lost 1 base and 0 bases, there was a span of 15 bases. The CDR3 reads CASSLSPGGAANYGYTF. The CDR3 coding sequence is TGTGCCAGCAGTTTATCCCCAGGCGGTGCGGCTAACTATGGCTACACCTTC.

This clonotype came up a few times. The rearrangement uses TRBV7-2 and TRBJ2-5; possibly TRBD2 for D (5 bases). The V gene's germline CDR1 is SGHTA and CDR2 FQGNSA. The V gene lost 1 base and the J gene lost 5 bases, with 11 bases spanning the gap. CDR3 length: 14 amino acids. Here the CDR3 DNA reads TGTGCCAGCAGCTTAGGCGGGTTAAGGGAGACCCAGTACTTC. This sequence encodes CASSLGGLRETQYF.